Below, 30 T cell receptor beta chains from the same sample are listed, as sequenced in a study of tumour-infiltrating T cells in Burkitt lymphoma. Data came from immunoSEQ multiplex PCR; TCRdb stores just in-frame clones and leaves some out. The sample shows approximately 1,500 clones, around a sixth of them seen only once. The specimen sequenced was tumor tissue. These receptors came from a human donor with diffuse large B-cell lymphoma.

This chain joins TRBV2 and TRBJ2-7; a weak D match, TRBD1 (5 bases). The germline V gene has CDR1 SNHLY and CDR2 FYNNEI. The length of the CDR3 is 12 residues. Trimming took 7 bases from V and 2 from J, leaving 9 bases between them. CDR3 sequence: CASTQVTYEQYF. CDR3 DNA sequence: TGTGCCAGCACACAGGTCACCTACGAGCAGTACTTC.

The sample holds one count of this clone. The chain combines TRBV7-6 with TRBJ1-5, with 7 positions matching TRBD1. J lost 7 bases, V lost 5 bases, and 11 bases had no gene match. Germline V gene data show CDR1 as SGHVS and CDR2 as FNYEAQ. This CDR3 spans 15 amino acids. The CDR3 here is CASSPATGTGQPQHF. In nucleotides, the CDR3 is TGTGCCAGCAGCCCGGCGACAGGGACGGGGCAGCCCCAGCATTTT. Full variable domain (remainder filled in from reference TRBV7-6 and TRBJ1-5): GAGVSQSPRYKVTKRGQDVALRCDPISGHVSLYWYRQALGQGPEFLTYFNYEAQQDKSGLPNDRFSAERPEGSISTLTIQRTEQRDSAMYRCASSPATGTGQPQHFGDGTRLSIL.

The chain couples TRBV7-2 to TRBJ1-5; 11 nucleotides match TRBD1. Germline CDR1 reads SGHTA; CDR2 reads FQGNSA. V lost 2 bases and J lost 5; bases outside the gene matches: 2. This CDR3 comprises 15 residues. This chain's CDR3 is CASSLRTGGDQPQHF. For the CDR3, the DNA is TGTGCCAGCAGCTTAAGGACAGGGGGCGATCAGCCCCAGCATTTT.

The J gene is TRBJ2-5, the V gene TRBV15; 7 bases line up with TRBD2. TRBJ2-7 explains the end of the DNA better; the J call may be wrong. The CDR3 contains 16 residues. Germline assignment: CDR1 LNHNV and CDR2 YYDKDF (reference sequence). For the CDR3, the DNA is TGTGCCACCACGCCCTTGAGGGAGGGCCTGGCGGGCGAGCAGTACTTC. Residues: CATTPLREGLAGEQYF.

This clone was seen only a few times. The chain carries TRBV4-1 and TRBJ2-1, with 9 bases lining up with TRBD1. V was pared by 2 bases and J by 10 bases, with 12 bases of the junction left unmatched. The CDR3 spans 16 residues. Germline V CDR1 and CDR2: MGHRA, YSYEKL. DNA of the CDR3: TGCGCCAGCAGCCAACCAGGGACAGGGTCCCGGAGGGAGCAGTTCTTC. This sequence encodes CASSQPGTGSRREQFF.

This clone has just a few counts. The chain uses TRBV6-1 and TRBJ1-2, with TRBD1 matching 10 bases. Looked up from germline, CDR1 is MNHNS and CDR2 is SASEGT. V was pared by 0 bases and J by 5 bases, with 6 bases of the junction left unmatched. The CDR3 is 16 amino acids. The CDR3 coding sequence is TGTGCCAGCAGTGAAGCAGTGACAGGGGGCGGTTATGGCTACACCTTC. It yields the protein CASSEAVTGGGYGYTF.

This clone was observed a few times. J is TRBJ2-7 and V is TRBV27; 10 positions agree with TRBD1. The germline V gene has CDR1 MNHEY and CDR2 SMNVEV (reference sequence). With V trimmed by 5 bases and J by 4 bases, 8 bases remained unmatched. CDR3 size: 15 residues. CDR3: CASSPTGQGVYEQYF. CDR3 nucleotide sequence: TGTGCCAGCAGTCCCACCGGACAGGGGGTTTACGAGCAGTACTTC.

This clone was seen a handful of times. This chain connects TRBV30 to TRBJ2-3; D is possibly TRBD1 (7 bases). CDR3 length: 18 amino acids. The V gene lost 4 bases and the J gene lost 3 bases, with 26 bases spanning the gap. Per the germline V gene, CDR1 is GTSNPN and CDR2 is SVGIG (reference sequence). Here the CDR3 reads CAWNIPMIQGTVTDTQYF. The CDR3 bases are TGTGCCTGGAATATACCCATGATACAGGGGACTGTAACAGATACGCAGTATTTT.

This clone was counted between two and nine times. The chain joins TRBV18 to TRBJ2-7; either TRBD1 or TRBD2 may fit D (5 bases each). V was shortened by 5 bases and J by 1 base, with 15 bases between the two germline ends. The CDR3 loop spans 15 amino acids. CDR1 and CDR2 from the germline V gene are KGHSH and LQKENI. The CDR3 bases are TGTGCCAGCTCATTGATCGGGACGGCTTCCTACGAGCAGTACTTC. It translates to CASSLIGTASYEQYF.

This sequence joins TRBV15 and TRBJ2-1; D might be TRBD2 (6 bases). Germline V gene data show CDR1 as LNHNV and CDR2 as YYDKDF (reference sequence). Deletions cut 1 base from V and 1 base from J, with 8 bases between. The CDR3 length is 15 residues. DNA of the CDR3: TGTGCCACCAGCAGAGTAGCGGATTCCTACAATGAGCAGTTCTTC. Residues: CATSRVADSYNEQFF.

This clone came up a few times. The CDR3 protein is CASSLGGREAFF. The CDR3 DNA follows: TGTGCCAGCAGTTTAGGGGGTAGGGAAGCTTTCTTT. The chain joins TRBV27 to TRBJ1-1, with D perhaps matching TRBD1 (5 bases). Looked up from germline, CDR1 is MNHEY and CDR2 is SMNVEV (reference sequence). The V end was cut by 2 bases, the J end by 8 bases, with 9 bases between. The length of the CDR3 is 12 residues.

A few counts support this clone. V usage is TRBV5-6 and J usage is TRBJ1-1; D remains unclear. Germline V gene data show CDR1 as SGHDT and CDR2 as YYEEEE. The V end was cut by 3 bases, the J end by 4 bases, with 13 bases between. There are 14 residues in the CDR3. The CDR3 DNA reads as TGTGCCAGCAGCTGGGGTAGGTCGGGCACTGAAGCTTTCTTT. Translation: CASSWGRSGTEAFF. Drawing the rest from reference TRBV5-6 and TRBJ1-1, the complete variable domain is DAGVTQSPTHLIKTRGQQVTLRCSPKSGHDTVSWYQQALGQGPQFIFQYYEEEERQRGNFPDRFSGHQFPNYSSELNVNALLLGDSALYLCASSWGRSGTEAFFGQGTRLTVV.

The table lists this clone with a few counts. The DNA of the CDR3 is TGTGCCAGCAGCCAAGAAACCGGGACCCTCGAGCAGTACTTC. As protein: CASSQETGTLEQYF. The V call is TRBV14, the J call TRBJ2-7; either TRBD1 or TRBD2 may supply D (5 bases each). From germline, CDR1 is SGHDN and CDR2 FVKESK. V gave up 0 bases and J gave up 6 bases, with 12 bases separating them. There are 14 residues in the CDR3.

In its sample, this clone was seen a few times. J is TRBJ1-2 and V is TRBV19; 7 bases line up with TRBD1. From germline, CDR1 is LNHDA and CDR2 SQIVND (reference sequence). Unmatched junction bases numbered 8, after V lost 4 bases and J lost 0 bases. This CDR3 is 16 amino acids long. The CDR3 sequence: CASSTSGQTSNYGYTF. CDR3 nucleotide sequence: TGTGCCAGTAGTACCTCGGGACAGACTTCTAACTATGGCTACACCTTC.

The J gene is TRBJ2-3, the V gene TRBV23-1, with TRBD2 matching 11 bases. TRBV23-1 is sorted into the ORF group, with uncertain function. The trim removed 8 bases at V and 3 bases at J, leaving 7 bases unmatched. The CDR3 consists of 15 residues. Here the CDR3 reads CASGPTSGKTDTQYF. In DNA form, the CDR3 reads TGCGCCAGCGGACCGACTAGCGGGAAAACAGATACGCAGTATTTT.

This clone occurred a few times. The J gene is TRBJ2-7, the V gene TRBV30; 8 bases are shared with TRBD2. The length of the CDR3 is 14 residues. With V trimmed by 4 bases and J by 1 base, 6 bases remained unmatched. The V gene's germline CDR1 is GTSNPN and CDR2 SVGIG (reference sequence). The CDR3 is CAWTGLAGSYEQYF. The CDR3 DNA is TGTGCCTGGACCGGGCTAGCGGGTTCCTACGAGCAGTACTTC.

The table lists this clone with a count of one. The chain combines TRBV4-2 with TRBJ2-1; tentatively, D is TRBD1 or TRBD2 (6 bases each). V shed 1 base and J shed 8 bases, with 18 bases lying between them. This CDR3 has 16 amino acids. Germline CDR1 is LGHNA and CDR2 is YNFKEQ. CDR3 coding DNA: TGTGCCAGCAGCCAAGTAGGGGGGATAGACCGGGATGAGCAGTTCTTC. Its translation is CASSQVGGIDRDEQFF.

This clone was observed a handful of times. The chain combines TRBV19 with TRBJ1-1, with D unresolved. The CDR3 loop spans 15 amino acids. V lost 8 bases and J 1 base, leaving 17 bases between the germline ends. CDR1 is LNHDA, CDR2 SQIVND, per germline (reference sequence). The CDR3, as DNA: TGTGCCAGTCGCCTCGGTGGGATAACGAACACTGAAGCTTTCTTT. Translated: CASRLGGITNTEAFF.

The rearrangement links TRBV5-4 to TRBJ2-1, with 9 positions matching TRBD2. The CDR3 is 15 amino acids. Unmatched junction bases numbered 2, after V lost 0 bases and J lost 4 bases. CDR1 is SGHNT, CDR2 YYREEE, per germline (reference sequence). DNA of the CDR3: TGTGCCAGCAGCTTGGAAGCGGGAGGTTACAATGAGCAGTTCTTC. This codes for CASSLEAGGYNEQFF.

The chain uses TRBV11-2 and TRBJ2-2; 12 bases are a match to TRBD2. CDR3 length: 16 amino acids. Germline CDR1 is SGHAT and CDR2 is FQNNGV. Trimming at V came to 3 bases and at J to 6 bases, leaving 5 bases not matched to a gene. CDR3 residues: CASSFLAGGYAGELFF. CDR3 nucleotide sequence: TGTGCCAGCAGCTTCCTAGCGGGAGGGTACGCCGGGGAGCTGTTTTTT.

The J gene is TRBJ2-7, the V gene TRBV4-3; 8 nucleotides match TRBD2. J lost 3 bases, V lost 0 bases, and 7 bases had no gene match. Germline CDR1 reads LGHNA; CDR2 reads YSLEER. The CDR3 length is 16 residues. The CDR3 protein is CASSQDWSGSLYEQYF. The CDR3 bases are TGCGCCAGCAGCCAAGATTGGAGCGGGAGTCTCTACGAGCAGTACTTC.

This chain connects TRBV7-2 to TRBJ2-3; D is ambiguous. Trimming cost V 1 base and J 5 bases, with 1 base left between them. The CDR3 covers 11 residues. Germline CDR1 and CDR2: SGHTA and FQGNSA. CDR3 protein: CASSLVDTQYF. CDR3 sequence (DNA): TGTGCCAGCAGCTTAGTAGATACGCAGTATTTT. Filled out from reference TRBV7-2 and TRBJ2-3, the complete variable domain reads GAGVSQSPSNKVTEKGKDVELRCDPISGHTALYWYRQSLGQGLEFLIYFQGNSAPDKSGLPSDRFSAERTGGSVSTLTIQRTQQEDSAVYLCASSLVDTQYFGPGTRLTVL.

DNA of the CDR3: TGTGCCAGCAGTCCTGGACAGGGGGCCGACTATGGCTACACCTTC. Translated: CASSPGQGADYGYTF. This chain joins TRBV5-4 and TRBJ1-2, with 11 bases matching TRBD1. Germline CDR1 and CDR2: SGHNT and YYREEE (reference sequence). Germline trimming cut 5 bases from V and 3 bases from J; bases unmatched to any gene: 6. The CDR3 extends over 15 amino acids. The complete variable domain, with remaining parts taken from reference TRBV5-4 and TRBJ1-2, reads ETGVTQSPTHLIKTRGQQVTLRCSSQSGHNTVSWYQQALGQGPQFIFQYYREEENGRGNFPPRFSGLQFPNYSSELNVNALELDDSALYLCASSPGQGADYGYTFGSGTRLTVV.

This clone qualifies as large (0.1 to 1%). The CDR3 region has the DNA TGCGCCAGCAGCTTATCTAACGGGATCGATGGCTACACCTTC. Translation: CASSLSNGIDGYTF. The chain links TRBV5-1 to TRBJ1-2; D gene unclear. Trimming left V 2 bases short and J 6 bases short, with 14 bases between. CDR3 size: 14 residues. CDR1 is SGHRS, CDR2 YFSETQ, per germline.

The V call is TRBV27, the J call TRBJ1-1, with D perhaps TRBD1 (5 bases). This CDR3 is 12 amino acids long. From germline, CDR1 is MNHEY and CDR2 SMNVEV (reference sequence). The CDR3 here is CAVLLGGTEAFF. Written as DNA, the CDR3 is TGTGCGGTCCTATTGGGGGGCACTGAAGCTTTCTTT.

This clone has only a few counts. V gene TRBV13 combines with J gene TRBJ1-4; 7 bases fit TRBD1. The length of the CDR3 is 12 residues. Unmatched junction bases numbered 4, after V lost 8 bases and J lost 7 bases. Germline CDR1 and CDR2: PRHDT and FYEKMQ (reference sequence). The CDR3 is CASRQGGEKLFF. CDR3 DNA: TGTGCCAGCCGACAGGGTGGTGAAAAACTGTTTTTT.

This clone was counted between two and nine times. J is TRBJ1-1 and V is TRBV10-2; possible D gene TRBD1, 6 bases. CDR3 length equals 17 residues. CDR1 and CDR2 from the germline V gene are WSHSY and SAAADI. V dropped 0 bases and J dropped 1 base, with 15 bases sitting between them. The CDR3 DNA sequence: TGCGCCAGCAGTGAGTCAATCATAGGGGGTGAGAACACTGAAGCTTTCTTT. Its protein is CASSESIIGGENTEAFF.

This clone was found a few times. The rearrangement joins TRBV14 to TRBJ2-1, with 12 bases fitting TRBD2. Trimming took 2 bases from V and 8 from J; bases not matched to a gene: 4. The length of the CDR3 is 15 residues. Germline loops: CDR1 SGHDN, CDR2 FVKESK. CDR3 region: CASSQPTSGSHEQFF. The DNA for the CDR3 is TGTGCCAGCAGCCAACCGACTAGCGGGAGCCATGAGCAGTTCTTC.

The chain uses TRBV9 and TRBJ2-1; D is possibly TRBD2 (6 bases). CDR3 size: 15 residues. V lost 0 bases and J 10 bases, leaving 17 bases between the germline ends. Germline V CDR1 and CDR2: SGDLS, YYNGEE. This CDR3 is CASSVGGGAIREQFF. The CDR3, as DNA: TGTGCCAGCAGCGTAGGGGGCGGGGCGATTCGGGAGCAGTTCTTC.

The V gene is TRBV9, the J gene TRBJ2-1; the match to TRBD1 covers 7 bases. The junction had 2 bases not matched to a gene; V was cut back by 1 base and J by 4 bases. Germline V gene data show CDR1 as SGDLS and CDR2 as YYNGEE. The CDR3 is made up of 14 amino acids. The CDR3 DNA reads as TGTGCCAGCAGCGTATGGGACAGTTACAATGAGCAGTTCTTC. As protein: CASSVWDSYNEQFF.